Given below is one TCR beta chain in context. Antigen: not known. These data come from a study of shared clonotypes between healthy human individuals. V was shortened by 1 base and J by 4 bases, with 12 bases between the two germline ends. The germline CDR1 and CDR2 sequences are SGHRS and YFSETQ. The CDR3 length is 15 residues. The naive CD8 fraction comprised CD45RO-negative cells positively selected for CCR7 and excluded terminally differentiated effector memory CD45RA+ cells. Whole-study findings and limits: Approximately 5.3% was the fraction of naive CD4 clonotypes found shared across a few donors.

The method was immunoSEQ multiplex PCR; TCRdb's version includes in-frame clones alone and lacks a portion of them. Among about 2.1 million clones listed, about 93% were seen once. Sequencing used naive CD8+ T cells from PBMCs. This TCR derives from a man aged 18 to 35 in good health. Some clones in this sample may be carry-over from other donors' samples. The chain joins TRBV5-1 to TRBJ2-1; D is possibly TRBD2 (6 bases). CDR3: CASSLSGGTYNEQFF. The CDR3 DNA is TGCGCCAGCAGCTTGAGCGGAGGGACTTACAATGAGCAGTTCTTC. The variable domain in full, completed from reference TRBV5-1 and TRBJ2-1, reads KAGVTQTPRYLIKTRGQQVTLSCSPISGHRSVSWYQQTPGQGLQFLFEYFSETQRNKGNFPGRFSGRQFSNSRSEMNVSTLELGDSALYLCASSLSGGTYNEQFFGPGTRLTVL.